This is a list of T cell receptor beta chains from one sample in a study of blood T cells in healthy people across ages. A single record per CDR3 protein comes from TCRdb applying MiXCR to the 5' RACE reads. The sample shows 700,000 to 850,000 distinct CDR3 sequences, 53% of them seen only once. Input material: blood. Source of these receptors: a man older than 75 in good health. Each CDR3 is given with its conserved first and last residue.

>TRBJ2-7|14|TRBV6-5
CASSRGQGAYEQYF
>TRBJ2-7|12|TRBV29-1
CSVGTVAYEQYF
>-|12|TRBV7-2
CASSLNAYEQYF
>TRBJ2-7|15|TRBV6-1
CASSELRGSSYEQYF
>TRBJ1-2|15|TRBV5-1
CASSPGTATGYGYTF
>TRBJ2-3|12|TRBV29-1
CSGQTGTDTQYF
>TRBJ2-6|17|TRBV20-1
CSADLIAGGPGANVLTF
>TRBJ2-5|16|TRBV7-2
CASSSSLGTTIETQYF
>-|15|TRBV3-1
CAGSQSGGFKNIQYF
>TRBJ2-7|17|TRBV27
CASIDTDGSYRSYEQYF
>-|15|TRBV10-1
CASSDPDRGQETQYF
>TRBJ2-1|13|TRBV7-2
CASSLTLTSGQFF
>TRBJ2-7|15|TRBV7-2
CASRSGSDLSYEQYF
>TRBJ2-5|14|TRBV20-1
CSAIRGQPPETQYF
>TRBJ1-1|13|TRBV12-3/TRBV12-4
CASSSTLQGEAFF
>TRBJ2-1|12|TRBV6-1
CASSGYYNEQFF
>TRBJ1-5|14|TRBV2
CASKRGRYNQPQHF
>TRBJ1-5|15|TRBV7-9
CASSSWGTGNQPQHF
>TRBJ2-1|16|TRBV20-1
CSAREGQRGAYNEQFF
>TRBJ1-2|12|TRBV3-1
CASSQTGRSYTF
>TRBJ2-3|16|TRBV6-5
CASSYGTSGRGDTQYF
>TRBJ2-7|15|TRBV7-2
CASSLGQGAPYEQYF
>TRBJ2-5|15|TRBV12-3/TRBV12-4
CASTGGPKARETQYF
>TRBJ2-7|16|TRBV11-2
CASSFTGVGQGGEQYF
>TRBJ2-1|12|TRBV10-3
CAISGGQDEQFF
>TRBJ2-2|15|TRBV6-1
CASRPDRGQVGELFF
>-|13|TRBV29-1
CSVKQGGSETQYF
>TRBJ1-4|13|TRBV5-1
CASSPSAEEKLFF
>TRBJ2-2|15|TRBV20-1
CSASLLAGYTGELFF
>TRBJ2-7|16|TRBV2
CASSEAWTSGSYEQYF